The sequence of this T cell receptor beta chain was determined in a study of cytomegalovirus exposure and HLA in healthy donors. 60 Vbeta and 13 Jbeta primers were used in PCR. Some clones are missing from TCRdb's copy, which holds only in-frame ones; the method was immunoSEQ multiplex PCR. The sample holds 100,000 to 120,000 clones, more than 60% seen once. Study-level points and caveats: For most subjects, TCR beta sequences were reported to predict HLA-A and HLA-B alleles with accuracy.

Germline CDR1 reads SGHNT; CDR2 reads YYREEE (reference sequence). This CDR3 comprises 14 residues. The J segment lost 4 bases and the V segment lost 0 bases, leaving 3 bases of the junction unmatched. On this clone: What it binds is unknown.

V is TRBV5-4 and J is TRBJ2-5; 7 bases align to TRBD2. Sequenced sample: PBMCs. The clonotype comes from a man under 40 in good health and CMV-seronegative. In DNA, the CDR3 is TGTGCCAGCAGCTTGGAAAAGCGGGGAGAGACCCAGTACTTC. This encodes CASSLEKRGETQYF.